A selection of T cell receptor beta chains follows, all from one sample in a study of shared clonotypes between healthy human individuals. Assay: immunoSEQ multiplex PCR; the TCRdb copy retains only in-frame clones and omits some. The top ten hold approximately 0.062% of the sample, which has around 550,000 clones, 90% to 97% seen once. The specimen was naive CD4+ T cells sorted from blood. These receptors came from a woman aged 30 to 39 in good health. Both conserved end residues are part of each CDR3.

j_gene: TRBJ1-2; v_gene: TRBV28; CDR3aa: CASSLFHRADMGGYTF
j_gene: TRBJ2-1; v_gene: TRBV4-1; CDR3aa: CASSQGATSGVYNEQFF
j_gene: TRBJ2-2; v_gene: TRBV7-8; CDR3aa: CASSSVGPGELFF
j_gene: TRBJ2-7; v_gene: TRBV7-6; CDR3aa: CASSLGLVVGPYEQYF
j_gene: TRBJ1-3; v_gene: TRBV30; CDR3aa: CAWSAGQLSGNTIYF
j_gene: TRBJ2-7; v_gene: TRBV19; CDR3aa: CASNIGPSYEQYF
j_gene: TRBJ1-2; v_gene: TRBV6-5; CDR3aa: CASSYDSFYGYTF
j_gene: TRBJ1-5; v_gene: TRBV19; CDR3aa: CASSRTEYSNQPQHF
j_gene: TRBJ1-2; v_gene: TRBV30; CDR3aa: CAGSRKQDTVYGYTF
j_gene: TRBJ2-2; v_gene: TRBV6-5; CDR3aa: CASRSGRASGELFF
j_gene: TRBJ2-7; v_gene: TRBV5-1; CDR3aa: CASSFPSGSFNEQYF
j_gene: TRBJ1-2; v_gene: TRBV28; CDR3aa: CASSNEVNGGYTF
j_gene: TRBJ2-5; v_gene: TRBV4-1; CDR3aa: CASSQGSGLAGAGEQYF
j_gene: TRBJ2-7; v_gene: TRBV13; CDR3aa: CASSTGPAHEQYF
j_gene: TRBJ2-7; v_gene: TRBV29-1; CDR3aa: CSVAESKYEQYF
j_gene: TRBJ2-1; v_gene: TRBV15; CDR3aa: CATSRDPGTDYNEQFF
j_gene: TRBJ2-7; v_gene: TRBV19; CDR3aa: CASSIEDGPYEQYF
j_gene: TRBJ1-2; v_gene: TRBV6-6; CDR3aa: CASSPGTPNYGYTF
j_gene: TRBJ1-2; v_gene: TRBV28; CDR3aa: CASLPGGANYGYTF
j_gene: TRBJ2-2; v_gene: TRBV19; CDR3aa: CASSKLAGEVAGELFF
j_gene: TRBJ2-2; v_gene: TRBV9; CDR3aa: CASSVASPGELFF
j_gene: TRBJ2-2; v_gene: TRBV19; CDR3aa: CASSRWTGGIEGTGELFF
j_gene: TRBJ2-3; v_gene: TRBV10-3; CDR3aa: CAISPGLVDDTQYF
j_gene: TRBJ2-1; v_gene: TRBV2; CDR3aa: CASSEPWPRSNEQFF
j_gene: TRBJ1-2; v_gene: TRBV5-1; CDR3aa: CASSLAAEPYGYTF
j_gene: TRBJ2-2; v_gene: TRBV18; CDR3aa: CASSLIRAGELFF
j_gene: TRBJ2-5; v_gene: TRBV20-1; CDR3aa: CSARASETQYF
j_gene: TRBJ2-5; v_gene: TRBV18; CDR3aa: CASSPSLGIQETQYF
j_gene: TRBJ2-7; v_gene: TRBV7-9; CDR3aa: CASSTSGTGGYEQYF
j_gene: TRBJ2-7; v_gene: TRBV7-8; CDR3aa: CASSLRTESYEQYF
j_gene: TRBJ1-3; v_gene: TRBV28; CDR3aa: CASSFPYGGGGNTIYF
j_gene: TRBJ1-5; v_gene: TRBV10-2; CDR3aa: CASSGRAEGDQPQHF
j_gene: TRBJ2-3; v_gene: TRBV28; CDR3aa: CASSSQGGSDTQYF
j_gene: TRBJ2-1; v_gene: TRBV29-1; CDR3aa: CSVVPTSGANNEQFF
j_gene: TRBJ2-1; v_gene: TRBV14; CDR3aa: CASSQVYSGGRAFYNEQFF
j_gene: TRBJ1-5; v_gene: TRBV2; CDR3aa: CASSDEGLSNQPQHF
j_gene: TRBJ1-2; v_gene: TRBV27; CDR3aa: CASSLSIPPYGYTF
j_gene: TRBJ2-2; v_gene: TRBV14; CDR3aa: CASSHLLGSGRTLASTGELFF
j_gene: NA; v_gene: TRBV28; CDR3aa: CASSSPTGYEQYF
j_gene: TRBJ1-2; v_gene: TRBV27; CDR3aa: CASSPGQTNYGYTF
j_gene: TRBJ2-7; v_gene: TRBV5-6; CDR3aa: CASSLGLAGAEQYF
j_gene: TRBJ2-7; v_gene: TRBV6-1; CDR3aa: CASSGLAGPYEQYF
j_gene: TRBJ1-2; v_gene: TRBV5-1; CDR3aa: CASSLAPGQGAGGYTF
j_gene: TRBJ2-3; v_gene: TRBV5-4; CDR3aa: CASSPGGTSGTDTQYF
j_gene: TRBJ2-4; v_gene: TRBV7-9; CDR3aa: CASSYTGRAKNIQYF
j_gene: TRBJ2-5; v_gene: TRBV18; CDR3aa: CASSAQVVAGHETQYF
j_gene: TRBJ1-2; v_gene: TRBV15; CDR3aa: CATSRDLPGAGYTF
j_gene: TRBJ2-7; v_gene: TRBV27; CDR3aa: CASSRQGTNYEQYF
j_gene: TRBJ1-3; v_gene: TRBV2; CDR3aa: CASSTGTVYSGNTIYF
j_gene: TRBJ2-5; v_gene: TRBV2; CDR3aa: CASRGTGTFGETQYF
j_gene: TRBJ1-2; v_gene: TRBV25-1; CDR3aa: CASAGGYIDGYTF
j_gene: TRBJ1-5; v_gene: TRBV6-1; CDR3aa: CASSGGRDGLPQHF
j_gene: TRBJ2-3; v_gene: TRBV18; CDR3aa: CASSEGPEGTDTQYF
j_gene: TRBJ2-7; v_gene: TRBV6-6; CDR3aa: CASSYSLGRRYEQYF
j_gene: TRBJ1-5; v_gene: TRBV19; CDR3aa: CASSIFSSNQPQHF
j_gene: TRBJ2-1; v_gene: TRBV7-6; CDR3aa: CASSPRDIPNNEQFF
j_gene: TRBJ2-1; v_gene: TRBV6-1; CDR3aa: CASRPGLALYNEQFF
j_gene: TRBJ1-5; v_gene: TRBV4-2; CDR3aa: CASSLDRRDQPQHF
j_gene: TRBJ1-4; v_gene: TRBV27; CDR3aa: CASSFAATNEKLFF